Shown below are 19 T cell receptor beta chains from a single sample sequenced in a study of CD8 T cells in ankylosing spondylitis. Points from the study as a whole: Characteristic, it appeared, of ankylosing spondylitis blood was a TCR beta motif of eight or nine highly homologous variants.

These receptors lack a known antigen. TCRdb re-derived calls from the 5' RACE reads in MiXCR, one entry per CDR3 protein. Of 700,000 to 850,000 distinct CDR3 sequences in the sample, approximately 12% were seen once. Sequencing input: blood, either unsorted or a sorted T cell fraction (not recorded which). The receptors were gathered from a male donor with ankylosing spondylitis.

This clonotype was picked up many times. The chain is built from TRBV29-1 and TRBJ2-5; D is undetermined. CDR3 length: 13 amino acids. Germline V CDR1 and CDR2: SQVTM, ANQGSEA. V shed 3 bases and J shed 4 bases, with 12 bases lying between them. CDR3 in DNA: TGCAGCGTTGAGGGAAACTTCATAGAGACCCAGTACTTC. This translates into CSVEGNFIETQYF.

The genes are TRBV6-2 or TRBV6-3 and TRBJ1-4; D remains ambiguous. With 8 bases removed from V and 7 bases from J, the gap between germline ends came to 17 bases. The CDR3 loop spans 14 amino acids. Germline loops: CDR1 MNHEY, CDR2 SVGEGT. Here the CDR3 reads CASSQDWAGEKLFF. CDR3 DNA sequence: TGTGCCAGCTCCCAGGATTGGGCAGGTGAAAAACTGTTTTTT.

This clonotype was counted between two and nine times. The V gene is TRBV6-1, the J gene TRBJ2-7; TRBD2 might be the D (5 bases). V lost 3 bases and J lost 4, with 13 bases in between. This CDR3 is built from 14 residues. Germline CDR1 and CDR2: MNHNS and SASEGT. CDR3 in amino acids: CASSEGAFLYEQYF. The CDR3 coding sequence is TGTGCCAGCAGTGAGGGAGCCTTTCTTTACGAGCAGTACTTC.

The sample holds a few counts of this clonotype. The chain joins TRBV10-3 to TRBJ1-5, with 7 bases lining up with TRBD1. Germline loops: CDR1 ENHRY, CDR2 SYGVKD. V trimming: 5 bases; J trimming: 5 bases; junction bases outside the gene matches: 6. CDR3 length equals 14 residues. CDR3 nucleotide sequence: TGTGCCATCAGTAAAACAGGGGTGGATCAGCCCCAGCATTTT. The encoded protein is CAISKTGVDQPQHF.

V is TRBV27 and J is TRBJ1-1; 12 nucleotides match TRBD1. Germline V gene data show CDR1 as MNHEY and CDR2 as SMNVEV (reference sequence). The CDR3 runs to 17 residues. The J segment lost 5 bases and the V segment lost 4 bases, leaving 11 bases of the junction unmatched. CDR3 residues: CASSYRDRGQMGTEAFF. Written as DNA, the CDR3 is TGTGCCAGCAGTTATCGGGACAGGGGGCAAATGGGGACTGAAGCTTTCTTT.

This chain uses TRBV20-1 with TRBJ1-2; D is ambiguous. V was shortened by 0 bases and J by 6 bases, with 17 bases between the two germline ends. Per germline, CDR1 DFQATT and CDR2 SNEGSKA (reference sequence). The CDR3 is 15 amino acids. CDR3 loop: CSARDPQVRRDGYTF. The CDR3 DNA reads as TGCAGTGCTAGAGATCCCCAGGTTCGACGTGATGGCTACACCTTC.

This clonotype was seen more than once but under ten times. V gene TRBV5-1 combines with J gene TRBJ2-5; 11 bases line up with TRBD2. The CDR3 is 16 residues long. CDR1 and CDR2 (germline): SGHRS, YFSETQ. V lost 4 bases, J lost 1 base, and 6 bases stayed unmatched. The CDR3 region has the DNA TGCGCCAGCAGCCCATCGACTAGCGGGGCCCAAGAGACCCAGTACTTC. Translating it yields CASSPSTSGAQETQYF.

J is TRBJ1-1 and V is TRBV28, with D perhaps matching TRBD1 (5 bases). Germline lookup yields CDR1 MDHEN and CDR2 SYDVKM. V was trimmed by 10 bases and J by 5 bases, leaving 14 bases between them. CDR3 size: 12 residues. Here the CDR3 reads CATRGGWTEAFF. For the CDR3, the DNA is TGTGCCACGCGGGGGGGTTGGACTGAAGCTTTCTTT.

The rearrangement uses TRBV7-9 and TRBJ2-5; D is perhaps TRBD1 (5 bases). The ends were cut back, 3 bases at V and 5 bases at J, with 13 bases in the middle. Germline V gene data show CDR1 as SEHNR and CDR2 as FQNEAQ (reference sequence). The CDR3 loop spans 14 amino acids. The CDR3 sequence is CASSFWAGKETQYF. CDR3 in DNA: TGTGCCAGCAGCTTCTGGGCAGGGAAGGAGACCCAGTACTTC.

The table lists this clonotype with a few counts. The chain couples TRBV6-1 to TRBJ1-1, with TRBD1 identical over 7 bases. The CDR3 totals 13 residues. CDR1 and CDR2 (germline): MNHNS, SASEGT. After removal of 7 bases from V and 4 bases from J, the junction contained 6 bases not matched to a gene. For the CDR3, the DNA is TGTGCCAGCACCAGGGACAGACTCACTGAAGCTTTCTTT. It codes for CASTRDRLTEAFF.

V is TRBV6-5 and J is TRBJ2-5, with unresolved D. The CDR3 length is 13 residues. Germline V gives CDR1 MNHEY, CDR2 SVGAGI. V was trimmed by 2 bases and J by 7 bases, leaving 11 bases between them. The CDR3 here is CASSYGVRGTQYF. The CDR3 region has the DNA TGTGCCAGCAGTTACGGGGTCCGCGGGACCCAGTACTTC.

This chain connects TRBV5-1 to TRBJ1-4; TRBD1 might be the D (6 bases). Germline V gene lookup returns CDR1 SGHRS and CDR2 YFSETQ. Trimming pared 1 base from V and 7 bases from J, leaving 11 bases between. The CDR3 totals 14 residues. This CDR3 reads CASSLKTGSEKLFF. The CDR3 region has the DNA TGCGCCAGCAGCTTGAAGACAGGTAGTGAAAAACTGTTTTTT.

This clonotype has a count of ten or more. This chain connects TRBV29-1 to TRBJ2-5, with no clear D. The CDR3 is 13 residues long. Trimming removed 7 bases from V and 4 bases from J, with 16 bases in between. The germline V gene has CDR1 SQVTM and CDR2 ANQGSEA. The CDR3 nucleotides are TGCAGCGCCGACGGGTTCTTGCGAGAGACCCAGTACTTC. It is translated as CSADGFLRETQYF.

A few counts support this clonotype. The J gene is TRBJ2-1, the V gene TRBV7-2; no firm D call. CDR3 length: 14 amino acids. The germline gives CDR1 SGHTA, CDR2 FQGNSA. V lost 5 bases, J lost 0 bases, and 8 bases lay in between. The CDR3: CASSLLNSYNEQFF. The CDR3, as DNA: TGTGCCAGCAGCCTACTTAACTCCTACAATGAGCAGTTCTTC.

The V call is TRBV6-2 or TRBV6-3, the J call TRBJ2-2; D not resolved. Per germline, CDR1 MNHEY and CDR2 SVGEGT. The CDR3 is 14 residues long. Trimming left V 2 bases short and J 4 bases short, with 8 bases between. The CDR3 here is CASSYPDFTGELFF. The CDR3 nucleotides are TGTGCCAGCAGTTACCCCGACTTCACCGGGGAGCTGTTTTTT.

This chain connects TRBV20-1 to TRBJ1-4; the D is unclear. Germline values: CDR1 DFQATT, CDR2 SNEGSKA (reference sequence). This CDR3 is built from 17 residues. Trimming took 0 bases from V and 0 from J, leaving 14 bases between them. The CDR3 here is CSARDLGGHSTNEKLFF. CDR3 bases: TGCAGTGCTAGAGATCTCGGCGGGCATTCAACTAATGAAAAACTGTTTTTT.

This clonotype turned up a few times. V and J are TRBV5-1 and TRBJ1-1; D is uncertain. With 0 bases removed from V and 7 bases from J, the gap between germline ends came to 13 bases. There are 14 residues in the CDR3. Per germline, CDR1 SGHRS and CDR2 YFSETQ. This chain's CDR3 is CASSLGTVSLEAFF. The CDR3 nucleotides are TGCGCCAGCAGCTTGGGGACGGTTTCCCTTGAAGCTTTCTTT.

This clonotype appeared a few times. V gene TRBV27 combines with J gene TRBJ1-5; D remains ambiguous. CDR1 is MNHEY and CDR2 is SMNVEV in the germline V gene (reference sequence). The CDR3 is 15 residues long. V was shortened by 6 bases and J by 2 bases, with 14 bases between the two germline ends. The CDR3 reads CASRPRPGGNQPQHF. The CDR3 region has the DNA TGTGCCAGCAGGCCACGGCCAGGTGGCAATCAGCCCCAGCATTTT.

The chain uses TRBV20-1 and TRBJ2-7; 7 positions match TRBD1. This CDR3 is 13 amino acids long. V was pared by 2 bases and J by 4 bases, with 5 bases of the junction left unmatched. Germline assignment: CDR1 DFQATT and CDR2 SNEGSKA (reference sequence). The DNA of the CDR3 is TGCAGTGCTAGAACAGGGGCGCGGTACGAGCAGTACTTC. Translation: CSARTGARYEQYF.